In this sample, the clone carrying this T cell receptor (beta chain) turned up once. Its antigen is undetermined. At one end the junction does not follow the germline gene, possibly because of a read error. Treatment described: roughly 10-day PBMC culture with coronavirus spike peptide pools or control peptides (ViraFEST assay). Sequence data for DNA of cultured CD4+ T cells were generated by the Oncomine TCR Beta short-read assay. MiXCR was run by TCRdb on the PCR reads, yielding one entry per CDR3 protein. This sample has roughly 4,500 distinct CDR3 sequences; around 20% occur once, and the top ten carry less than 20%. This specimen comes from a study of vaccination and CD4 T cells after COVID-19. The CDR3 has 14 amino acids.

The sample consisted of CD4+ T cells from blood, cultured in vitro. The rearrangement links TRBV12-3 or TRBV12-4 to TRBJ2-3, with TRBD2 matching 11 bases. The receptor was derived from a human donor who had recovered from COVID-19. CDR3 protein: CASSVAGGRDTQYF. CDR3 DNA: TGTGCCAGCAGTGTAGCGGGGGGGCGGGATACGCAGTATTTT.